What follows are 16 T cell receptor beta chains derived from one specimen sequenced in a study of cytomegalovirus exposure and HLA in healthy donors. Libraries were prepared by immunoSEQ multiplex PCR; TCRdb keeps only in-frame clonotypes and omits some of them. This table holds 160,000 or so clones, roughly 84% found once. The sequenced material came from PBMCs. These receptor sequences come from a man in his thirties or forties in good health and CMV-seropositive.

This rearrangement joins TRBV27 to TRBJ1-2; TRBD1 is a possible D gene (6 bases). Trimming shortened V by 5 bases and J by 6 bases, and 13 bases separated the two germline ends. This CDR3 is 13 amino acids long. CDR1 and CDR2 (germline): MNHEY, SMNVEV (reference sequence). CDR3 coding DNA: TGTGCCAGCAGTCACACAGGGATCGATGGCTACACCTTC. Translating gives CASSHTGIDGYTF.

The gene calls are TRBV9 and TRBJ1-3, with D unclear. Germline CDR1 and CDR2: SGDLS and YYNGEE. This CDR3 comprises 16 residues. The germline V and J ends were trimmed by 0 bases and 3 bases, with 13 bases remaining between them. The chain's CDR3 is CASSVESGYNGNTIYF. Here the CDR3 DNA reads TGTGCCAGCAGCGTAGAGTCGGGGTATAATGGAAACACCATATATTTT. Supplemented by reference TRBV9 and TRBJ1-3, the full variable domain reads DSGVTQTPKHLITATGQRVTLRCSPRSGDLSVYWYQQSLDQGLQFLIQYYNGEERAKGNILERFSAQQFPDLHSELNLSSLELGDSALYFCASSVESGYNGNTIYFGEGSWLTVV.

The V and J genes are TRBV18 and TRBJ2-7; 9 positions match TRBD1. V dropped 3 bases and J dropped 3; count of bases not matched to a gene: 6. From germline, CDR1 is KGHSH and CDR2 LQKENI. The CDR3 is 15 residues long. In DNA, the CDR3 is TGTGCCAGCTCACCCCCGGGACAGGGTTTCTACGAGCAGTACTTC. Translated: CASSPPGQGFYEQYF.

This rearrangement joins TRBV19 to TRBJ1-1; D uncertain. This CDR3 has 13 residues. Germline loops: CDR1 LNHDA, CDR2 SQIVND (reference sequence). The V end lost 7 bases, the J end lost 4 bases, and 13 bases lay between the germline ends. CDR3 sequence reads: CASTSTEGTEAFF. CDR3 in DNA: TGTGCCAGTACGTCAACAGAGGGCACTGAAGCTTTCTTT. Looking up the rest from reference TRBV19 and TRBJ1-1 gives the full variable domain: DGGITQSPKYLFRKEGQNVTLSCEQNLNHDAMYWYRQDPGQGLRLIYYSQIVNDFQKGDIAEGYSVSREKKESFPLTVTSAQKNPTAFYLCASTSTEGTEAFFGQGTRLTVV.

The chain combines TRBV6-5 with TRBJ2-1; 8 bases agree with TRBD2. CDR1 and CDR2 from the germline V gene are MNHEY and SVGAGI. The ends lost 6 bases at V and 10 bases at J; junction bases unmatched: 14. There are 15 residues in the CDR3. The CDR3 sequence is CASRPTGGPIAEQFF. The CDR3, as DNA: TGTGCCAGCAGGCCCACGGGGGGGCCTATCGCGGAGCAGTTCTTC.

This rearrangement joins TRBV5-6 to TRBJ1-6; D possibly corresponds to TRBD1 (6 bases). The length of the CDR3 is 15 residues. The V end lost 0 bases, the J end lost 7 bases, and 11 bases lay between the germline ends. CDR1 SGHDT and CDR2 YYEEEE come from the germline V gene. DNA for the CDR3: TGTGCCAGCAGCTTGGCTAGCAGGGGAAATTCACCCCTCCACTTT. Translating it yields CASSLASRGNSPLHF.

The chain combines TRBV2 with TRBJ2-1; TRBD1 aligns across 7 bases. Trimming took 4 bases from V and 10 from J; bases not matched to a gene: 4. The CDR3 has 12 amino acids. Germline V CDR1 and CDR2: SNHLY, FYNNEI. The CDR3 spells CASSGTGYEQFF. CDR3 nucleotide sequence: TGTGCCAGCAGTGGGACAGGTTACGAGCAGTTCTTC.

This sequence joins TRBV5-1 and TRBJ2-2; possibly TRBD2 for D (7 bases). Germline V lookup: CDR1 SGHRS, CDR2 YFSETQ. Trimming took off 3 bases at V and 7 bases at J, with 16 bases between the two ends. CDR3 length equals 15 residues. The CDR3 spells CASSSLQGGDGELFF. DNA of the CDR3: TGCGCCAGCAGCTCCCTACAGGGAGGGGACGGGGAGCTGTTTTTT.

Written as DNA, the CDR3 is TGTGCCAGCAGACTCGTGGGGGGTCGGGATAATTCACCCCTCCACTTT. This codes for CASRLVGGRDNSPLHF. The V and J genes are TRBV7-2 and TRBJ1-6; tentative D call: TRBD1 (5 bases). The CDR3 length is 16 residues. The V and J ends lost 6 bases and 5 bases respectively, with 17 bases between them. Germline CDR1 SGHTA, CDR2 FQGNSA.

This rearrangement joins TRBV13 to TRBJ2-7; D uncertain. The CDR3 runs to 12 residues. V was shortened by 3 bases and J by 6 bases, with 9 bases between the two germline ends. Per germline, CDR1 PRHDT and CDR2 FYEKMQ (reference sequence). CDR3 sequence reads: CASSFDRGEQYF. The CDR3 bases are TGTGCCAGCAGCTTCGACCGCGGCGAGCAGTACTTC.

The chain joins TRBV9 to TRBJ2-7, with a weak D call TRBD2 (6 bases). Trimming left V 3 bases short and J 5 bases short, with 15 bases between. Germline CDR1 is SGDLS and CDR2 is YYNGEE. The CDR3 loop spans 14 amino acids. This CDR3 reads CASSAATGVNEQYF. CDR3 coding DNA: TGTGCCAGCAGCGCGGCTACGGGGGTCAACGAGCAGTACTTC. The variable domain in full, completed from reference TRBV9 and TRBJ2-7, reads DSGVTQTPKHLITATGQRVTLRCSPRSGDLSVYWYQQSLDQGLQFLIQYYNGEERAKGNILERFSAQQFPDLHSELNLSSLELGDSALYFCASSAATGVNEQYFGPGTRLTVT.

The rearrangement uses TRBV6-5 and TRBJ2-7; 8 bases are shared with TRBD1. Germline-derived CDR1 and CDR2 are MNHEY and SVGAGI. V lost 6 bases to trimming and J lost 0 bases; unmatched junction nucleotides: 1. This CDR3 is built from 13 residues. The chain's CDR3 is CASRQGVSYEQYF. The CDR3 DNA reads as TGTGCCAGCAGACAGGGGGTCTCCTACGAGCAGTACTTC.

V gene TRBV7-6 combines with J gene TRBJ1-2, with TRBD1 as a possible D gene (6 bases). The CDR3 is 13 residues long. CDR1 and CDR2 from the germline V gene are SGHVS and FNYEAQ. Trimming pared 7 bases from V and 5 bases from J, leaving 14 bases between. The chain's CDR3 is CASTEGGAYGYTF. CDR3 nucleotide sequence: TGTGCCAGCACCGAGGGGGGGGCTTATGGCTACACCTTC. Supplemented by reference TRBV7-6 and TRBJ1-2, the full variable domain reads GAGVSQSPRYKVTKRGQDVALRCDPISGHVSLYWYRQALGQGPEFLTYFNYEAQQDKSGLPNDRFSAERPEGSISTLTIQRTEQRDSAMYRCASTEGGAYGYTFGSGTRLTVV.

The rearrangement uses TRBV7-6 and TRBJ1-1, with D hard to call. CDR1 and CDR2 from the germline V gene are SGHVS and FNYEAQ. V lost 2 bases, J lost 4 bases, and 17 bases lay in between. CDR3 length: 16 amino acids. CDR3 amino acids: CASSLSTPGPATEAFF. The CDR3 nucleotides are TGTGCCAGCAGCTTATCGACTCCCGGCCCGGCCACTGAAGCTTTCTTT.

This chain links TRBV4-3 with TRBJ1-2, with TRBD1 as a possible D gene (6 bases). This CDR3 region has 16 residues. Trimming removed 3 bases from V and 7 bases from J, with 21 bases in between. From germline, CDR1 is LGHNA and CDR2 YSLEER. The CDR3 spells CASSQPTSGVLGGYTF. The CDR3 region has the DNA TGCGCCAGCAGCCAGCCCACCTCAGGGGTTTTAGGTGGCTACACCTTC.

The chain joins TRBV27 to TRBJ2-7, with TRBD1 identical over 9 bases. The CDR3 has 13 amino acids. V lost 9 bases, J lost 4 bases, and 7 bases stayed unmatched. CDR1 is MNHEY and CDR2 is SMNVEV in the germline V gene (reference sequence). This chain's CDR3 is CASTGGLSYEQYF. CDR3 in DNA: TGTGCCAGTACAGGGGGCTTGTCTTACGAGCAGTACTTC.